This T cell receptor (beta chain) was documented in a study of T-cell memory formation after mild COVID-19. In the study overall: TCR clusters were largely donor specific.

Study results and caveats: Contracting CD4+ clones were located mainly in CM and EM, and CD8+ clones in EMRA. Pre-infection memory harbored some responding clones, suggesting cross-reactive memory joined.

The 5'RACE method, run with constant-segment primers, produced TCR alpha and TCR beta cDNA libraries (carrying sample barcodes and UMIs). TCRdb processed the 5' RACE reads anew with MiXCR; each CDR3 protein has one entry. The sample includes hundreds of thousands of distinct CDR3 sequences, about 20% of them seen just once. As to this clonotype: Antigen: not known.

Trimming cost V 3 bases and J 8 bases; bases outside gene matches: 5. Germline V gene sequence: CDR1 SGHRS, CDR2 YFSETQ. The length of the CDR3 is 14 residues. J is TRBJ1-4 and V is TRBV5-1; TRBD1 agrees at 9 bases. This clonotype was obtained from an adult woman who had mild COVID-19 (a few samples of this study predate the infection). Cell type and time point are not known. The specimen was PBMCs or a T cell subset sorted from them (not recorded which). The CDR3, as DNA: TGCGCCAGCAGCTCACAGGGGGCTGACGAAAAACTGTTTTTT. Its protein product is CASSSQGADEKLFF.